This TCR beta chain was identified in a study of cytomegalovirus exposure and HLA in healthy donors. General study findings and limits: Reportedly, HLA-A and HLA-B alleles of most subjects were accurately predicted from TCR beta. Within the data, a cluster of highly shared sequence variants was likely a sequencing artifact. Three of the chains that were CMV-associated were confirmed in vitro to be specific for CMV antigens.

Remarks on this clone: What it binds is not known.

Nominal health characterized the donors when sampled, though unrecorded immune exposures were likely. PCR amplification relied on 60 Vbeta primers (plus 13 Jbeta primers). The table came from immunoSEQ multiplex PCR; TCRdb's copy has only in-frame clones and leaves some out. The profile shows about 120,000 clones, around 81% of them singletons. From germline, CDR1 is MNHNS and CDR2 SASEGT. Deletions cut 6 bases from V and 11 bases from J, with 13 bases between. This CDR3 has 11 amino acids. The sample consisted of PBMCs. The sequence derives from a woman between 40 and 50 years old in good health and CMV-seronegative. The rearrangement links TRBV6-1 to TRBJ2-5, with a tentative D call TRBD1 (6 bases). The CDR3 sequence: CASSGLGAQYF. The CDR3 nucleotides are TGTGCCAGCAGCGGGCTGGGGGCGCAGTACTTC.